These 14 T cell receptor beta chains share one sample of origin, sequenced in a study of T-cell reconstitution after alpha-beta-depleted transplantation in children. Unique molecular identifiers were used in preparing the TCRbeta library. One entry per CDR3 protein results from TCRdb running MiXCR on the PCR reads. This sample has about 540,000 distinct CDR3 sequences; around 18% occur once, and the top ten carry 2.5% to 3.5%. The sequencing used PBMCs from the stem cell graft donor, collected from the stem cell graft. These receptors were obtained from a human donor who donated a stem cell graft to a child with acute lymphoblastic leukemia.

This clonotype occurred a few times. The chain is built from TRBV7-3 and TRBJ1-1; 7 nucleotides align to TRBD1. This CDR3 contains 14 residues. CDR1 is SGHTA and CDR2 is FQGTGA in the germline V gene. V was clipped by 5 bases and J by 5 bases; unmatched bases: 8. The DNA of the CDR3 is TGTGCCAGCAGCGCTCAGGGGGGGAGGACTGAAGCTTTCTTT. Translating it yields CASSAQGGRTEAFF. Looking up the rest from reference TRBV7-3 and TRBJ1-1 gives the full variable domain: GAGVSQTPSNKVTEKGKYVELRCDPISGHTALYWYRQSLGQGPEFLIYFQGTGAADDSGLPNDRFFAVRPEGSVSTLKIQRTERGDSAVYLCASSAQGGRTEAFFGQGTRLTVV.

The genes are TRBV11-1 and TRBJ2-1, with 7 bases that match TRBD2. After removal of 1 base from V and 2 bases from J, the junction contained 11 bases not matched to a gene. The CDR3 consists of 18 residues. The germline CDR1 and CDR2 sequences are SGHAT and FQDESV (reference sequence). The CDR3 loop reads CASSLGSLSAGAYNEQFF. For the CDR3, the DNA is TGTGCCAGCAGCTTAGGCTCCCTCTCTGCGGGGGCCTACAATGAGCAGTTCTTC.

The gene calls are TRBV9 and TRBJ2-1; 11 bases match TRBD2. The CDR3 sequence is 16 residues long. The V and J ends lost 3 bases and 3 bases, in that order; junction bases with no gene match: 5. CDR1 and CDR2 from the germline V gene are SGDLS and YYNGEE. CDR3 nucleotides: TGTGCCAGCAGCGGCTTGGGACTAGCGGACTACAATGAGCAGTTCTTC. This encodes CASSGLGLADYNEQFF. The whole variable domain, filled in from reference TRBV9 and TRBJ2-1, reads DSGVTQTPKHLITATGQRVTLRCSPRSGDLSVYWYQQSLDQGLQFLIQYYNGEERAKGNILERFSAQQFPDLHSELNLSSLELGDSALYFCASSGLGLADYNEQFFGPGTRLTVL.

The chain is built from TRBV29-1 and TRBJ2-1, with D perhaps matching TRBD2 (6 bases). Germline assignment: CDR1 SQVTM and CDR2 ANQGSEA. V gave up 7 bases and J gave up 5 bases, with 12 bases separating them. This CDR3 is built from 12 residues. The CDR3 DNA is TGCAGCGGGGGGGAAGGGGACAATGAGCAGTTCTTC. Its protein is CSGGEGDNEQFF.

This clonotype turned up a few times. This chain uses TRBV28 with TRBJ1-2; 7 bases align to TRBD1. With V trimmed by 8 bases and J by 3 bases, 6 bases remained unmatched. The length of the CDR3 is 13 residues. Germline assignment: CDR1 MDHEN and CDR2 SYDVKM. CDR3 loop: CASYHDRDYGYTF. CDR3 bases: TGTGCCAGCTACCACGACAGGGACTATGGCTACACCTTC.

This clonotype was counted many times. CDR3 nucleotide sequence: TGTGCCAGCAGCTCCGAAGCGGGAGTCGCCTACGAGCAGTACTTC. As protein: CASSSEAGVAYEQYF. This chain joins TRBV5-6 and TRBJ2-7; TRBD2 aligns across 8 bases. J was trimmed by 2 bases and V by 3 bases; bases with no gene match: 7. The CDR3 extends over 15 amino acids. Looked up from germline, CDR1 is SGHDT and CDR2 is YYEEEE.

This clonotype was detected only a few times. The genes are TRBV20-1 and TRBJ1-1; D not certain. Germline CDR1 DFQATT, CDR2 SNEGSKA (reference sequence). The CDR3 consists of 14 residues. V was clipped by 8 bases and J by 1 base, with 17 bases between them. The CDR3 reads CSLPPRYRNTEAFF. In DNA, the CDR3 is TGCAGTTTACCCCCCCGATACAGGAACACTGAAGCTTTCTTT.

The chain carries TRBV24-1 and TRBJ1-5; D not certain. CDR3 length: 14 amino acids. V gave up 6 bases and J gave up 3 bases, with 11 bases separating them. The V gene's germline CDR1 is KGHDR and CDR2 SFDVKD. The CDR3 DNA sequence: TGTGCCACCAGTCAGGTCGGTCTCAATCAGCCCCAGCATTTT. Translated, it gives CATSQVGLNQPQHF.

The chain links TRBV20-1 to TRBJ2-1, with 11 bases aligning to TRBD2. The junction had 8 bases not matched to a gene; V was cut back by 5 bases and J by 8 bases. This CDR3 has 14 amino acids. Germline V lookup: CDR1 DFQATT, CDR2 SNEGSKA (reference sequence). CDR3 DNA: TGCAGTGCTGTAGCGGGAGGGCCGGGAGATGAGCAGTTCTTC. This translates into CSAVAGGPGDEQFF.

In its sample, this clonotype was seen a few times. This chain connects TRBV9 to TRBJ1-3; D is ambiguous. Germline V gives CDR1 SGDLS, CDR2 YYNGEE. V lost 1 base and J 0 bases, leaving 5 bases between the germline ends. CDR3 length: 14 residues. The CDR3 DNA follows: TGTGCCAGCAGCGTAAAAGTCTCTGGAAACACCATATATTTT. It yields the protein CASSVKVSGNTIYF.

The V call is TRBV4-1, the J call TRBJ2-1, with 13 bases matching TRBD2. The CDR3 runs 16 residues. J was trimmed by 4 bases and V by 8 bases; bases with no gene match: 8. Per the germline V gene, CDR1 is MGHRA and CDR2 is YSYEKL. As DNA, the CDR3 is TGCGCCAGCGCCCTCATGACTAGCGGGAGGTACAATGAGCAGTTCTTC. Its protein product is CASALMTSGRYNEQFF.

This clonotype was counted only a few times. The chain uses TRBV11-1 and TRBJ1-1; D might be TRBD1 (5 bases). V lost 3 bases to trimming and J lost 6 bases, with 11 bases between them. The CDR3 consists of 13 residues. The germline CDR1 and CDR2 sequences are SGHAT and FQDESV (reference sequence). The CDR3 bases are TGTGCCAGCAGCTTTTCAGGGACTCCTGAAGCTTTCTTT. Amino acids: CASSFSGTPEAFF.

The rearrangement uses TRBV5-1 and TRBJ2-3; 7 bases map to TRBD1. Trimming cost V 2 bases and J 4 bases; bases outside gene matches: 10. Germline values: CDR1 SGHRS, CDR2 YFSETQ. This CDR3 contains 16 residues. The DNA of the CDR3 is TGCGCCAGCAGCTTACAGGGGCTTGTGAGGGCAGATACGCAGTATTTT. Protein: CASSLQGLVRADTQYF.

The chain combines TRBV5-1 with TRBJ2-7; D unresolved. Germline V gives CDR1 SGHRS, CDR2 YFSETQ. The CDR3 consists of 14 residues. The V end lost 4 bases, the J end lost 4 bases, and 15 bases lay between the germline ends. CDR3 residues: CASSPTLQIYEQYF. DNA of the CDR3: TGCGCCAGCAGCCCGACTTTACAGATATACGAGCAGTACTTC. Based on the CDR3 plus reference TRBV5-1 and TRBJ2-7, the full variable domain is KAGVTQTPRYLIKTRGQQVTLSCSPISGHRSVSWYQQTPGQGLQFLFEYFSETQRNKGNFPGRFSGRQFSNSRSEMNVSTLELGDSALYLCASSPTLQIYEQYFGPGTRLTVT.